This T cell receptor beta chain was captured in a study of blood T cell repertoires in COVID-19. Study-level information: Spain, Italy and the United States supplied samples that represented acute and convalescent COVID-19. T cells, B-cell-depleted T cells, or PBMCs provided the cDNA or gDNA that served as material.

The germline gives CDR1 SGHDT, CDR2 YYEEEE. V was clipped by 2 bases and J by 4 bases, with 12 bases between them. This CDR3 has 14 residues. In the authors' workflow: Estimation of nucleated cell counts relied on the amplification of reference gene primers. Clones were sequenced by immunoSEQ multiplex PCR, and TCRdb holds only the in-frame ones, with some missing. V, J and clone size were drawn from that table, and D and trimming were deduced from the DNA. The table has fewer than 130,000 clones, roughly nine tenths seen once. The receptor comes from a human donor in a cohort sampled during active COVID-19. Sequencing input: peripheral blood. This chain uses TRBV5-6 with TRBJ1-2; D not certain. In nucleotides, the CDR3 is TGTGCCAGCAGCTTACAGATCGTTAGCTATGGCTACACCTTC. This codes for CASSLQIVSYGYTF.